The clone carrying this T cell receptor (beta chain) was observed at least ten times. Its antigen is as yet unknown. Every donor gave ten milliliters of peripheral blood. The sample is drawn from a study of blood T cells in healthy people across ages. Primed by a sample-barcoded 5' primer and a J-beta primer mix, a second PCR proceeded for roughly 7 to 11 cycles. TCRdb reprocessed the 5' RACE reads via MiXCR and lists one record per CDR3 protein. The sample yields fewer than 2,000,000 distinct CDR3 sequences, around 40% seen once. V shed 2 bases and J shed 8 bases, with 9 bases lying between them. The CDR3 covers 12 residues. Germline V gene sequence: CDR1 MNHEY, CDR2 SVGAGI. Study observations and caveats: TCR beta diversity per million T cells fell roughly linearly with age.

The chain is built from TRBV6-5 and TRBJ1-2; tentatively, D is TRBD1 (6 bases). This sequence originates from a human donor in good health. Sequenced material: blood. CDR3 bases: TGTGCCAGCAGTTACAGTGGGGGCGGCTACACCTTC. It yields the protein CASSYSGGGYTF.